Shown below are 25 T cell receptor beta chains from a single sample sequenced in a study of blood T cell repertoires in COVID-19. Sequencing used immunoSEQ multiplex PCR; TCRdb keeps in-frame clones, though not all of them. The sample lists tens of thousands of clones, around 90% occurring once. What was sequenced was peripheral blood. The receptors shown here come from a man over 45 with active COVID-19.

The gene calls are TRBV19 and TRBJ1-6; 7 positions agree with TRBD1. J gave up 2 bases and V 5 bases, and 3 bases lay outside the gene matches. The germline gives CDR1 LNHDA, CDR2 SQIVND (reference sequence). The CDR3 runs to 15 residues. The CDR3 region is CASSETGTYNSPLHF. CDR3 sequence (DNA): TGTGCCAGTAGTGAGACAGGGACCTATAATTCACCCCTCCACTTT.

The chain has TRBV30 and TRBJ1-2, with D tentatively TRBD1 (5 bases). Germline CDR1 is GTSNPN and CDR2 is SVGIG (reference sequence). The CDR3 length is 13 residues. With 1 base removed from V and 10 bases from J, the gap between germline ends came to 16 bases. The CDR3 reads CAWSGLSGGNYTF. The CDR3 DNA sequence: TGTGCCTGGAGTGGATTAAGCGGGGGAAACTACACCTTC.

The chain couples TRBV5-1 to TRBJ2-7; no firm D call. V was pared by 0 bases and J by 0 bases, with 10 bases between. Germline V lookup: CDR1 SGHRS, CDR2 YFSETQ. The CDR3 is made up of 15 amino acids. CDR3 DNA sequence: TGCGCCAGCAGCTTGGCAGGTTCGAGCTCCTACGAGCAGTACTTC. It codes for CASSLAGSSSYEQYF.

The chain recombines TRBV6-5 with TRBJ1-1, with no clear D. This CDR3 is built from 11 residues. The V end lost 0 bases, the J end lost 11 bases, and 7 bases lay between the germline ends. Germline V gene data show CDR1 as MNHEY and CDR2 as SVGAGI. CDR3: CASSYSGRAFF. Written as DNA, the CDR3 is TGTGCCAGCAGTTACTCGGGGAGGGCTTTCTTT.

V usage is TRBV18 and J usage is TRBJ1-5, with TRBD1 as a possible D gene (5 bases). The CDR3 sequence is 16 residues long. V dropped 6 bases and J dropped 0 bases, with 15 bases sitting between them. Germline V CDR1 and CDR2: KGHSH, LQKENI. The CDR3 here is CASSLDSPNSNQPQHF. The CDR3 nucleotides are TGTGCCAGCTCCCTCGACAGTCCTAATAGCAATCAGCCCCAGCATTTT. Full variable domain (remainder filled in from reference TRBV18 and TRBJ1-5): NAGVMQNPRHLVRRRGQEARLRCSPMKGHSHVYWYRQLPEEGLKFMVYLQKENIIDESGMPKERFSAEFPKEGPSILRIQQVVRGDSAAYFCASSLDSPNSNQPQHFGDGTRLSIL.

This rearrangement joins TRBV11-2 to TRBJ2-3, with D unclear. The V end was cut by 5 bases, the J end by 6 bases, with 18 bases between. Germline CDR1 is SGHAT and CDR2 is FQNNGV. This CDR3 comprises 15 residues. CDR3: CASSPRVGATDTQYF. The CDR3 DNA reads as TGTGCCAGCAGCCCCCGTGTGGGCGCGACGGATACGCAGTATTTT. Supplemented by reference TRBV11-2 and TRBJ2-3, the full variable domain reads EAGVAQSPRYKIIEKRQSVAFWCNPISGHATLYWYQQILGQGPKLLIQFQNNGVVDDSQLPKDRFSAERLKGVDSTLKIQPAKLEDSAVYLCASSPRVGATDTQYFGPGTRLTVL.

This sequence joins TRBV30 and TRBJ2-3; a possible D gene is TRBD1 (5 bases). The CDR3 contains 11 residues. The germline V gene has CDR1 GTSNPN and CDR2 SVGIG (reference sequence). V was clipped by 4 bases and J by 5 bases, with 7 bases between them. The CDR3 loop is CAWTDRDTQYF. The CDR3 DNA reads TGTGCCTGGACCGACAGAGATACGCAGTATTTT.

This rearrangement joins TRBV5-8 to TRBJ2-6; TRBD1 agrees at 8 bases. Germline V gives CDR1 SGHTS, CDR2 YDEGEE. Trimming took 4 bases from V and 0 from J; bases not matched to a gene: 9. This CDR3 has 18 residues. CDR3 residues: CASSRGQGFSSGANVLTF. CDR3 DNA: TGTGCCAGCAGCCGAGGACAGGGTTTTTCCTCTGGGGCCAACGTCCTGACTTTC.

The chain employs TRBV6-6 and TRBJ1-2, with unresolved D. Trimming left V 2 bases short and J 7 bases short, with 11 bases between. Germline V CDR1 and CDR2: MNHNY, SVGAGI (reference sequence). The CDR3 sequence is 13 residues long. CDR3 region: CASSYHSQAGYTF. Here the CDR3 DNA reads TGTGCCAGCAGTTACCACTCTCAAGCTGGCTACACCTTC.

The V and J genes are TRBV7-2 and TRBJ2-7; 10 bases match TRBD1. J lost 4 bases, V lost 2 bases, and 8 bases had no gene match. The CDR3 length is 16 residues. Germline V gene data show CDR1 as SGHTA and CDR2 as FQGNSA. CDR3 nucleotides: TGTGCCAGCAGCTTAAGACGGACAGGGGGATTATACGAGCAGTACTTC. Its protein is CASSLRRTGGLYEQYF.

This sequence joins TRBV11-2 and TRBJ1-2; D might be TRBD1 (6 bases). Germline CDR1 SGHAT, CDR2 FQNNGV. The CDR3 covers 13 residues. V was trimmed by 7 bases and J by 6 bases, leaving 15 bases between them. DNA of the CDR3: TGTGCCAGCACCCAAGCGGGGGCCCATGGCTACACCTTC. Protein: CASTQAGAHGYTF. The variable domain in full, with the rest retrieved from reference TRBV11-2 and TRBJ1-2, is EAGVAQSPRYKIIEKRQSVAFWCNPISGHATLYWYQQILGQGPKLLIQFQNNGVVDDSQLPKDRFSAERLKGVDSTLKIQPAKLEDSAVYLCASTQAGAHGYTFGSGTRLTVV.

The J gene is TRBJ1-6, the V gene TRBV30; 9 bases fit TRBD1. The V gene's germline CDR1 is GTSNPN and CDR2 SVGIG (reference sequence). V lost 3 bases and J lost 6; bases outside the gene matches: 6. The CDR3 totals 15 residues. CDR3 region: CAWSPGTGLNSPLHF. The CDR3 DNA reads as TGTGCCTGGAGCCCCGGGACAGGGCTTAATTCACCCCTCCACTTT.

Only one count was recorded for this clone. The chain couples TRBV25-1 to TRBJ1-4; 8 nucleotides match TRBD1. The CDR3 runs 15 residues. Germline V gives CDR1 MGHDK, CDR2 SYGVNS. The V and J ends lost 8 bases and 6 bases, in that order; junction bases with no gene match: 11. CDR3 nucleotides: TGTGCCAGCGCCGTCTCACAGGGGGTTCATGAAAAACTGTTTTTT. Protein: CASAVSQGVHEKLFF.

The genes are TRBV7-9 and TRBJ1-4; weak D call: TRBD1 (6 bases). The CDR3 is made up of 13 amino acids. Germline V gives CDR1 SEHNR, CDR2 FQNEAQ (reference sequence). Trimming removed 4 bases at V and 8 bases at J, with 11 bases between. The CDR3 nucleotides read TGTGCCAGCAGCTACAGGGTTGGCGAAAAACTGTTTTTT. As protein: CASSYRVGEKLFF. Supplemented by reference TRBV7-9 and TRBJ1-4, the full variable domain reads DTGVSQNPRHKITKRGQNVTFRCDPISEHNRLYWYRQTLGQGPEFLTYFQNEAQLEKSRLLSDRFSAERPKGSFSTLEIQRTEQGDSAMYLCASSYRVGEKLFFGSGTQLSVL.

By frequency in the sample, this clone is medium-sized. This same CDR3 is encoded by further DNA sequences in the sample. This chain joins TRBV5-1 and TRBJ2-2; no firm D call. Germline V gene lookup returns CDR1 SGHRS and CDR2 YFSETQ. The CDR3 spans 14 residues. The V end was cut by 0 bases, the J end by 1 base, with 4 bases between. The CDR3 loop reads CASSLAGNTGELFF. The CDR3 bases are TGCGCCAGCAGCTTGGCAGGGAACACCGGGGAGCTGTTTTTT.

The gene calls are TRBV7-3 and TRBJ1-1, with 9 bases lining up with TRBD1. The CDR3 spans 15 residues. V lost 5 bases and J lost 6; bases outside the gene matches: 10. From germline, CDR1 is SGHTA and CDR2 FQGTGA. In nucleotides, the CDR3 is TGTGCCAGCAGCCCACAGGGGGCTAGGGAAGCTGAAGCTTTCTTT. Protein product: CASSPQGAREAEAFF.

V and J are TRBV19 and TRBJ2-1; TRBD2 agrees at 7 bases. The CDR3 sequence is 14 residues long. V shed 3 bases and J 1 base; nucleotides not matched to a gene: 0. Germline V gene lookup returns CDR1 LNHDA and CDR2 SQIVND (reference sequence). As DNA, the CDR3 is TGTGCCAGTAGTATGGGGGGGTCCTACAATGAGCAGTTCTTC. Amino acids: CASSMGGSYNEQFF.

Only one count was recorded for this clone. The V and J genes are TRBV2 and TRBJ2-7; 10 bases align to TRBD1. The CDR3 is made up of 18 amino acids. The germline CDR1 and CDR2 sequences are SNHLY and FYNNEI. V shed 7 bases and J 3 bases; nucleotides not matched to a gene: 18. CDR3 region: CASTGPPGQGNGFYEQYF. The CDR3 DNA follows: TGTGCCAGCACGGGTCCTCCGGGACAGGGGAATGGATTCTACGAGCAGTACTTC. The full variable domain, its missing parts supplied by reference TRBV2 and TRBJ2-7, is EPEVTQTPSHQVTQMGQEVILRCVPISNHLYFYWYRQILGQKVEFLVSFYNNEISEKSEIFDDQFSVERPDGSNFTLKIRSTKLEDSAMYFCASTGPPGQGNGFYEQYFGPGTRLTVT.

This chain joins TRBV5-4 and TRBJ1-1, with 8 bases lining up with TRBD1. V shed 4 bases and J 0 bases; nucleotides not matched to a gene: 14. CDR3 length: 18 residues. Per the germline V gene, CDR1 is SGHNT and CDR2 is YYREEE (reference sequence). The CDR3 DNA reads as TGTGCCAGCAGCCCCAGGTCAGGGGGCAAAGGGATGAACACTGAAGCTTTCTTT. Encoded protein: CASSPRSGGKGMNTEAFF. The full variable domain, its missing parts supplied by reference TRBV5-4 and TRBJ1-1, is ETGVTQSPTHLIKTRGQQVTLRCSSQSGHNTVSWYQQALGQGPQFIFQYYREEENGRGNFPPRFSGLQFPNYSSELNVNALELDDSALYLCASSPRSGGKGMNTEAFFGQGTRLTVV.

The CDR3, as DNA: TGTGCCACCAATAAGGGAGGGGGGTCCTACAATGAGCAGTTCTTC. This gives the protein CATNKGGGSYNEQFF. V and J are TRBV5-6 and TRBJ2-1; D perhaps matches TRBD2 (7 bases). V lost 9 bases and J lost 1, with 17 bases in between. Germline values: CDR1 SGHDT, CDR2 YYEEEE. The CDR3 covers 15 residues.

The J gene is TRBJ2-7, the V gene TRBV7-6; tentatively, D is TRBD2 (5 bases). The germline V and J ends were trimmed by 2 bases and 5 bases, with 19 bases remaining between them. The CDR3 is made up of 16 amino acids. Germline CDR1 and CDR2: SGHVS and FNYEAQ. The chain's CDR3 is CASSLPADPRVDEQYF. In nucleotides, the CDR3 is TGTGCCAGCAGCTTACCCGCGGACCCGCGGGTCGACGAGCAGTACTTC.

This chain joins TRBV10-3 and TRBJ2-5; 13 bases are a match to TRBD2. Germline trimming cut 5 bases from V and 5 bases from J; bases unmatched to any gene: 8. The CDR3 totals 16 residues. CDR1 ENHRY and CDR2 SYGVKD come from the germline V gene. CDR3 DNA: TGTGCCATCAGTCGGACTAGCGGGGGATCGGGGGAGACCCAGTACTTC. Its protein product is CAISRTSGGSGETQYF.

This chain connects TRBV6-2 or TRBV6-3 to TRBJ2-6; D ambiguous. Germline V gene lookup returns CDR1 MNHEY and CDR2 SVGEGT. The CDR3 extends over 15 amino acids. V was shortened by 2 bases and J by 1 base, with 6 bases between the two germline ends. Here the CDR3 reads CASSYTVSGANVLTF. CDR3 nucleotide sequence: TGTGCCAGCAGTTACACAGTATCTGGGGCCAACGTCCTGACTTTC.

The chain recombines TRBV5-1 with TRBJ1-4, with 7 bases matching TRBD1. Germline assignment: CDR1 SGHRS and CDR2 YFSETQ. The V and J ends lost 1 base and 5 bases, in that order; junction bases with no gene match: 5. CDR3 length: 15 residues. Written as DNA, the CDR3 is TGCGCCAGCAGCTTGCTCGGGACAGTAAATGAAAAACTGTTTTTT. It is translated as CASSLLGTVNEKLFF.

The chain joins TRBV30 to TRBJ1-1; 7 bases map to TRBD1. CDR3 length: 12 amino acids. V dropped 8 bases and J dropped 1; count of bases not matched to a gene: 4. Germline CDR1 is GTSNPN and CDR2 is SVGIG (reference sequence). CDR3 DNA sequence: TGTGCCGGGGACAGATCGAACACTGAAGCTTTCTTT. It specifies CAGDRSNTEAFF. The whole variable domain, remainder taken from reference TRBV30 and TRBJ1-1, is SQTIHQWPATLVQPVGSPLSLECTVEGTSNPNLYWYRQAAGRGLQLLFYSVGIGQISSEVPQNLSASRPQDRQFILSSKKLLLSDSGFYLCAGDRSNTEAFFGQGTRLTVV.